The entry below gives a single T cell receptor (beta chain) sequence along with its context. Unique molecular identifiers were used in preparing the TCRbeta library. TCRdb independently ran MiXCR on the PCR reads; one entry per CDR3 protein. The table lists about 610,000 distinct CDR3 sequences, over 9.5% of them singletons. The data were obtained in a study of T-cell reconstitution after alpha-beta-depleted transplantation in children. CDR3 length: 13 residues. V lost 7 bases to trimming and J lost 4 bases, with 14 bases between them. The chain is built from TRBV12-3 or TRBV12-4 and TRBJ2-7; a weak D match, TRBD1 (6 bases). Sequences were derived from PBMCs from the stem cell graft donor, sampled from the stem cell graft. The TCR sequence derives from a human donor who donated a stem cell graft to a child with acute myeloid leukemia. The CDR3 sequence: CASTLGAGYEQYF. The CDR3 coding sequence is TGTGCCAGCACCCTGGGGGCAGGGTACGAGCAGTACTTC.